The present T cell receptor beta chain was sequenced within a study of siplizumab effects on memory and regulatory T cells. Notes on the study in general: Naive T cells appeared more diverse than memory cells and seemed to be major alloresponse contributors. No more than a minor fraction of alloreactive clones could be traced back to unstimulated subsets. Mean Treg-derived proportions of mappable alloreactive CD4+ clones were approximately 69% for siplizumab and roughly 27% for controls.

Per sample, roughly 9.5 x 10^4 TCR templates were assayed. The table came from immunoSEQ multiplex PCR; TCRdb's copy has only in-frame clones and leaves some out. This sample yields around 97,000 clones, of which around 94% are seen a single time; about 1.4% belongs to the top ten. As for this clone: Its target is unknown.

The ends were cut back, 0 bases at V and 4 bases at J, with 13 bases in the middle. Germline CDR1 and CDR2: KGHSH and LQKENI. The length of the CDR3 is 15 residues. The chain combines TRBV18 with TRBJ2-7, with D tentatively TRBD1 or TRBD2 (5 bases each). This TCR was recovered from a human donor in good health. Sequencing input: non-Treg CD4+ T cells sorted from blood. The CDR3 region is CASSPPLGTGYEQYF. The CDR3 DNA reads as TGTGCCAGCTCACCACCGTTGGGGACGGGATACGAGCAGTACTTC.